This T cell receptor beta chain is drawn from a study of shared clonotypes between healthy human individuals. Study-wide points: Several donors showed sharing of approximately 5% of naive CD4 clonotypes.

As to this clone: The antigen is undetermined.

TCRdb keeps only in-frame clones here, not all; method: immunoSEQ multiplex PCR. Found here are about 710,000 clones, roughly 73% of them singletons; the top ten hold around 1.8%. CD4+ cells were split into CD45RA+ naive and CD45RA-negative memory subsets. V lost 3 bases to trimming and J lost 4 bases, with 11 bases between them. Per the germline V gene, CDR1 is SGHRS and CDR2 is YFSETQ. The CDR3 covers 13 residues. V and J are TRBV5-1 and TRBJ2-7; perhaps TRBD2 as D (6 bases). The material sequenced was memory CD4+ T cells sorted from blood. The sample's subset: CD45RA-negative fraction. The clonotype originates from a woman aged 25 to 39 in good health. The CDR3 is CASSSGLPYEQYF. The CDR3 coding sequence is TGCGCCAGCAGCTCGGGACTCCCATACGAGCAGTACTTC.